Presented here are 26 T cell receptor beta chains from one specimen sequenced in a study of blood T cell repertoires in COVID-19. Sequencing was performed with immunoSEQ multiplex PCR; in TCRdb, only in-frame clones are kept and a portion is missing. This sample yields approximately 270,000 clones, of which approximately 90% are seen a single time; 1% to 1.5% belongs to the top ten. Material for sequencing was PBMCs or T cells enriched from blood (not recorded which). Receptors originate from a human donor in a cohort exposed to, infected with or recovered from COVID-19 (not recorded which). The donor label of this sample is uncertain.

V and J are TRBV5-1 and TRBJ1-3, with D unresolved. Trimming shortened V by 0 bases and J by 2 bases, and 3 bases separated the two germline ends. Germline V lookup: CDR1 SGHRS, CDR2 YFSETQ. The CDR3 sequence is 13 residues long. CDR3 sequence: CASSLATGNTIYF. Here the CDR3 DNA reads TGCGCCAGCAGCTTGGCTACTGGAAACACCATATATTTT.

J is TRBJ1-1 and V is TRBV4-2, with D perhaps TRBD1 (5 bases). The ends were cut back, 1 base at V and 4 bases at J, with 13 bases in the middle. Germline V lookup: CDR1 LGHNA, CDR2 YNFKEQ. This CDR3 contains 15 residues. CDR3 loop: CASSQGRGDGTEAFF. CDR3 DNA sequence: TGTGCCAGCAGCCAAGGGCGGGGCGACGGCACTGAAGCTTTCTTT.

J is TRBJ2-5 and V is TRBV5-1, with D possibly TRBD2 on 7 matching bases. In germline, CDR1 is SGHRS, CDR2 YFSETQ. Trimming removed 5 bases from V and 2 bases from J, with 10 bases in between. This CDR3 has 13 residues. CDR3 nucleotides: TGCGCCAGCAGGGCGGGGGCGCAAGAGACCCAGTACTTC. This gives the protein CASRAGAQETQYF.

DNA of the CDR3: TGCGCCAGCAGCGGGGGACAGGGCTCTGGAAACACCATATATTTT. Its translation is CASSGGQGSGNTIYF. The chain is built from TRBV5-1 and TRBJ1-3; 9 positions match TRBD1. This CDR3 has 15 residues. J lost 0 bases, V lost 4 bases, and 2 bases had no gene match. CDR1 SGHRS and CDR2 YFSETQ come from the germline V gene.

CDR3 sequence: CASSLAAGAEQFF. In DNA form, the CDR3 reads TGTGCCAGCAGCTTAGCAGCAGGGGCTGAGCAGTTCTTC. This chain joins TRBV7-9 and TRBJ2-1; tentatively, D is TRBD1 (6 bases). The CDR3 contains 13 residues. The V and J ends lost 0 bases and 9 bases respectively, with 9 bases between them. Germline V gene lookup returns CDR1 SEHNR and CDR2 FQNEAQ (reference sequence).

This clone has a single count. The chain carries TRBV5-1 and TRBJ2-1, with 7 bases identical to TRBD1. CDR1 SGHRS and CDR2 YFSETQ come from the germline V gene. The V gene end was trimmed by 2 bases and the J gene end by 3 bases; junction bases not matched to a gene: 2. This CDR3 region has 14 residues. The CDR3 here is CASSFGTVYNEQFF. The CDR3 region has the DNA TGCGCCAGCAGCTTCGGGACAGTCTACAATGAGCAGTTCTTC.

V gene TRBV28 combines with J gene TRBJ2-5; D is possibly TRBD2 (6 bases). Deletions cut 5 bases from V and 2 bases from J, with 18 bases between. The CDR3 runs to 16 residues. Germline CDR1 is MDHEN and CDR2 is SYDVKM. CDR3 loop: CASSKSLRRVQETQYF. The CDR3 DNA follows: TGTGCCAGCAGTAAGAGCCTCAGGAGGGTGCAAGAGACCCAGTACTTC.

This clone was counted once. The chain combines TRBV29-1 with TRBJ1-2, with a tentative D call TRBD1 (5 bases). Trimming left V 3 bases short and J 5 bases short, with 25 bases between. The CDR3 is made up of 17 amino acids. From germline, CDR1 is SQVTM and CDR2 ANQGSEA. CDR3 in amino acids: CSVEEVEGRGAGYGYTF. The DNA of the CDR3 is TGCAGCGTTGAGGAGGTGGAGGGAAGGGGCGCTGGATATGGCTACACCTTC.

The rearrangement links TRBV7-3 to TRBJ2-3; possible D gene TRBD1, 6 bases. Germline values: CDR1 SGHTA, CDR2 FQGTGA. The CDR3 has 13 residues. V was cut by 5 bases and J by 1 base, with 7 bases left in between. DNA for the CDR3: TGTGCCAGCAGCCGACAGGGCACAGATACGCAGTATTTT. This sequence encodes CASSRQGTDTQYF.

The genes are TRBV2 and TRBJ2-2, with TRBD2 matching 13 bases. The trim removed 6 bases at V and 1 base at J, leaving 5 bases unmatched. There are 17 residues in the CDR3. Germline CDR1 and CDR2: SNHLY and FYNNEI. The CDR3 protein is CASSLTSGGENTGELFF. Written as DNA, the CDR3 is TGTGCCAGCAGCCTAACTAGCGGGGGGGAGAACACCGGGGAGCTGTTTTTT.

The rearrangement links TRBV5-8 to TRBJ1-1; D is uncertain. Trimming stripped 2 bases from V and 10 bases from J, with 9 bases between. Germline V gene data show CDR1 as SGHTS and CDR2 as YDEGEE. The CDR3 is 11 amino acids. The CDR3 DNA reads TGTGCCAGCAGCTTCCCAGGTCGAGCTTTCTTT. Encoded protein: CASSFPGRAFF.

The DNA for the CDR3 is TGTGCCAGCAGCTTAGCGGGGGGACTCAAATCGAACACCGGGGAGCTGTTTTTT. Protein: CASSLAGGLKSNTGELFF. This chain links TRBV7-6 with TRBJ2-2; a possible D gene is TRBD2 (6 bases). The CDR3 runs 18 residues. Per germline, CDR1 SGHVS and CDR2 FNYEAQ. The V end lost 0 bases, the J end lost 0 bases, and 14 bases lay between the germline ends. The variable domain in full, completed from reference TRBV7-6 and TRBJ2-2, reads GAGVSQSPRYKVTKRGQDVALRCDPISGHVSLYWYRQALGQGPEFLTYFNYEAQQDKSGLPNDRFSAERPEGSISTLTIQRTEQRDSAMYRCASSLAGGLKSNTGELFFGEGSRLTVL.

CDR3 DNA: TGTGCCAGCAGGCGGGGGGGCAGGCACAATGAGCAGTTCTTC. Its translation: CASRRGGRHNEQFF. The rearrangement joins TRBV27 to TRBJ2-1, with TRBD2 matching 9 bases. V gave up 6 bases and J gave up 5 bases; unmatched junction bases: 5. The CDR3 is 14 residues long. The germline gives CDR1 MNHEY, CDR2 SMNVEV (reference sequence).

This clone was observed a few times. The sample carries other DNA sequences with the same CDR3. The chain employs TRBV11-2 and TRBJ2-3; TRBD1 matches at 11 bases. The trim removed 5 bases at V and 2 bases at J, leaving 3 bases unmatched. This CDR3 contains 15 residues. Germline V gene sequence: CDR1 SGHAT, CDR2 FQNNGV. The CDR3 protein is CASSQGQGATDTQYF. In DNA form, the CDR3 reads TGTGCCAGCAGCCAAGGACAGGGGGCCACAGATACGCAGTATTTT.

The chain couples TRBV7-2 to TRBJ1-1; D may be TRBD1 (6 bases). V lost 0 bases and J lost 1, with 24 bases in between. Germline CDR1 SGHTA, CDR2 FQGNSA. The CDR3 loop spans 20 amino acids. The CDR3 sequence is CASSLATVRTASSRNTEAFF. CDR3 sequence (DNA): TGTGCCAGCAGCTTAGCAACAGTACGGACAGCCTCGAGTAGGAACACTGAAGCTTTCTTT.

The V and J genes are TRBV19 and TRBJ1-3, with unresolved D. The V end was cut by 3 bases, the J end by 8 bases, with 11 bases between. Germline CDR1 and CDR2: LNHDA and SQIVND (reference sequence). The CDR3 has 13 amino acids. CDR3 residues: CASSMDGGDTIYF. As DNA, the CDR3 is TGTGCCAGTAGTATGGACGGCGGGGACACCATATATTTT.

The CDR3 is CASSPALDRKGHPSGNTIYF. The CDR3 DNA sequence: TGTGCCAGCAGCCCCGCTTTGGACAGAAAAGGACACCCCTCTGGAAACACCATATATTTT. The chain carries TRBV6-6 and TRBJ1-3; D possibly corresponds to TRBD1 (6 bases). The CDR3 is 20 amino acids. The germline V and J ends were trimmed by 6 bases and 0 bases, with 27 bases remaining between them. The V gene's germline CDR1 is MNHNY and CDR2 SVGAGI (reference sequence).

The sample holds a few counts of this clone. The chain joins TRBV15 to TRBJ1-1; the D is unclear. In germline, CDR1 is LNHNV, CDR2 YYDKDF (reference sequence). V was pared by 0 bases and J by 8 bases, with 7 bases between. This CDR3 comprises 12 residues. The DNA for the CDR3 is TGTGCCACCAGCAGAGAAGTCAGAGAAGCTTTCTTT. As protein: CATSREVREAFF.

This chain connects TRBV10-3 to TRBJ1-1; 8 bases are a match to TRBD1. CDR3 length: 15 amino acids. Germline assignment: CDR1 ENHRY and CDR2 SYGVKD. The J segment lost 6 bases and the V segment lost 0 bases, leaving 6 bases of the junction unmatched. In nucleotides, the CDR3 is TGTGCCATCAGTGAGTCGAAAGTGACAGGGGCTGAAGCTTTCTTT. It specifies CAISESKVTGAEAFF.

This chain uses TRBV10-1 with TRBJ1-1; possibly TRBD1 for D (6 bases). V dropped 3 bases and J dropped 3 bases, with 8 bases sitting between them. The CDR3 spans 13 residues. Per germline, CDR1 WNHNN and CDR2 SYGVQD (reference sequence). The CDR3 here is CASSDRQDTEAFF. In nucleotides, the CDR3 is TGCGCCAGCAGTGACAGACAGGACACTGAAGCTTTCTTT.

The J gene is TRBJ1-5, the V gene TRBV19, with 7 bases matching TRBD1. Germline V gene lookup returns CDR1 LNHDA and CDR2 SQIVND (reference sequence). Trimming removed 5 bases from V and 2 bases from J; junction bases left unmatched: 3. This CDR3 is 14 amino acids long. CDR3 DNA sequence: TGTGCCAGTAGTCTAGGACAGGGCAATCAGCCCCAGCATTTT. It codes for CASSLGQGNQPQHF.

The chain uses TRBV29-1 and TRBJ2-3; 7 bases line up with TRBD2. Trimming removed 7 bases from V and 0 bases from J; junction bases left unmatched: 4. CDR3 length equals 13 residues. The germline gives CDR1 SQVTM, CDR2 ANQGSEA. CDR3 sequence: CSAEAGSTDTQYF. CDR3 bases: TGCAGCGCCGAAGCGGGGAGCACAGATACGCAGTATTTT.

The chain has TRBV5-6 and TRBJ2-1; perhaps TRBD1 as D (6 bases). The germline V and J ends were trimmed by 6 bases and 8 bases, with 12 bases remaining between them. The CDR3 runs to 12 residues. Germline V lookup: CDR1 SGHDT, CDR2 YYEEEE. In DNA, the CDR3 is TGTGCCAGCAATTTACAGGGCTATGAGCAGTTCTTC. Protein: CASNLQGYEQFF. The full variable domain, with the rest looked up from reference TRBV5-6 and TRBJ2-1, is DAGVTQSPTHLIKTRGQQVTLRCSPKSGHDTVSWYQQALGQGPQFIFQYYEEEERQRGNFPDRFSGHQFPNYSSELNVNALLLGDSALYLCASNLQGYEQFFGPGTRLTVL.

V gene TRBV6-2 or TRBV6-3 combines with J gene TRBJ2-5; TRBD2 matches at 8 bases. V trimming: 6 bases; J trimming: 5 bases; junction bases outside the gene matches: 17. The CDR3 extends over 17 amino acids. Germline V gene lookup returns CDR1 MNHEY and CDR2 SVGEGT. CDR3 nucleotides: TGTGCCAGCAGCCCTACCCCGACTAGCGTTGGCCGTGAGACCCAGTACTTC. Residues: CASSPTPTSVGRETQYF.

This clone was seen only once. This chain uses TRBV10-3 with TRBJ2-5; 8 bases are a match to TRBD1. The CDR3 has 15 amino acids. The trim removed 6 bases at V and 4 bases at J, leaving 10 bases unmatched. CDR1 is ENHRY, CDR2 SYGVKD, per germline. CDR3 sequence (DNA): TGTGCCATCAGAGGGCAGGGGGCGTTCGGAGAGACCCAGTACTTC. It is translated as CAIRGQGAFGETQYF.

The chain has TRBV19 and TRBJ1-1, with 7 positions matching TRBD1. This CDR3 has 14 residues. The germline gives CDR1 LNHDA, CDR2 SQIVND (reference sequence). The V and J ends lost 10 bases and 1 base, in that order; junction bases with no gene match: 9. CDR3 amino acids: CATTRGQPNTEAFF. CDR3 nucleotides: TGTGCCACTACTAGGGGACAGCCGAACACTGAAGCTTTCTTT.